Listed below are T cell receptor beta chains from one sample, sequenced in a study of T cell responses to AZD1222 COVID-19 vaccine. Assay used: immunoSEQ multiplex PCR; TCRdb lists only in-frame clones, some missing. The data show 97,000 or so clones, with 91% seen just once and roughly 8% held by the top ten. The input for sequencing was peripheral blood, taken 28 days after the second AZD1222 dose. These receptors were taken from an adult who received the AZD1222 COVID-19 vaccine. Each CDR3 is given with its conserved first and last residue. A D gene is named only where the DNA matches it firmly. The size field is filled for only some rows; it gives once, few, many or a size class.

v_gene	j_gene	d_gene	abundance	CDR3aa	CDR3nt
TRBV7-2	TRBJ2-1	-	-	CASSAHSGISSYNEQFF	TGTGCCAGCAGCGCGCATAGCGGAATTAGCTCCTACAATGAGCAGTTCTTC
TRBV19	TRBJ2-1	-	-	CASSIIIAAFSYNEQFF	TGTGCCAGTAGTATTATTATAGCGGCGTTTTCCTACAATGAGCAGTTCTTC
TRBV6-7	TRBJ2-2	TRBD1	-	CASSPSPGTGTGELFF	TGTGCCAGCAGTCCATCTCCCGGGACAGGGACCGGGGAGCTGTTTTTT
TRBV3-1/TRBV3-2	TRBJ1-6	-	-	CASSSQGNSPLHF	TGTGCCAGCAGCTCTCAGGGGAATTCACCCCTCCACTTT
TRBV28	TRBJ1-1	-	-	CASREGDTEAFF	TGTGCCAGCAGGGAAGGGGACACTGAAGCTTTCTTT
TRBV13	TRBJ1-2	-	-	CASSPQEIYGYTF	TGTGCCAGCAGCCCTCAGGAAATCTATGGCTACACCTTC
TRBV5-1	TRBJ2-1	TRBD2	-	CASSLDSGRAYNEQFF	TGCGCCAGCAGCTTGGATAGCGGGAGGGCATACAATGAGCAGTTCTTC
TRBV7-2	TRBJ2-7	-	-	CASSRQETYEQYF	TGTGCCAGCAGCAGACAGGAGACCTACGAGCAGTACTTC
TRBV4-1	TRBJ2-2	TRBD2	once	CASSQGRGLAGGPDTGELFF	TGCGCCAGCAGCCAAGGTCGGGGACTAGCGGGAGGCCCGGACACCGGGGAGCTGTTTTTT
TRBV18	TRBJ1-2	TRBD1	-	CASSLEGTGTNYGYTF	TGTGCCAGCTCACTAGAAGGGACAGGAACTAACTATGGCTACACCTTC
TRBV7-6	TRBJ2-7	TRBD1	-	CASSYGTASEQYF	TGTGCCAGCAGCTACGGGACAGCTAGCGAGCAGTACTTC
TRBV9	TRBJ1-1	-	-	CASSERTVNTEAFF	TGTGCCAGCAGCGAACGGACGGTGAACACTGAAGCTTTCTTT
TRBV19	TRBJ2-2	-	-	CASSIAGAGELFF	TGTGCCAGTAGTATAGCAGGGGCCGGGGAGCTGTTTTTT
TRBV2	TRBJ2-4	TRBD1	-	CASSGTGNIQYF	TGTGCCAGCAGTGGGACAGGGAACATTCAGTACTTC
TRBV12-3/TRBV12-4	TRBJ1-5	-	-	CASTKMDQPQHF	TGTGCCAGCACTAAAATGGATCAGCCCCAGCATTTT
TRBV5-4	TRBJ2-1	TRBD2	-	CASSSRTSGIYNEQFF	TGTGCCAGCAGCTCACGTACTAGCGGGATTTACAATGAGCAGTTCTTC
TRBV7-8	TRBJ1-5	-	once	CASSRGEALNQPQHF	TGTGCCAGCAGCCGAGGGGAAGCCCTCAATCAGCCCCAGCATTTT
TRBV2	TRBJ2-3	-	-	CASSRGGQYF	TGTGCCAGCAGTAGGGGGGGGCAGTATTTT
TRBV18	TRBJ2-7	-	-	CASSPRTGTAGEQYF	TGTGCCAGCTCACCACGAACCGGGACAGCGGGCGAGCAGTACTTC
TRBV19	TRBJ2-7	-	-	CASQRFSGAFEQYF	TGTGCCAGTCAGCGTTTTTCGGGAGCTTTCGAGCAGTACTTC
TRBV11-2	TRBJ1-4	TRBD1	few	CASSSGQGNEKLFF	TGTGCCAGCAGTTCGGGACAGGGAAATGAAAAACTGTTTTTT
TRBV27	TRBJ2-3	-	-	CASSFRWGQYF	TGTGCCAGCAGTTTCCGCTGGGGGCAGTATTTT
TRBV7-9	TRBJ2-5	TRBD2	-	CASSFLMGAGEQETQYF	TGTGCCAGCAGCTTTCTCATGGGAGCGGGGGAACAAGAGACCCAGTACTTC
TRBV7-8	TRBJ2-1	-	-	CASSLGGYPSYNEQFF	TGTGCCAGCAGCTTAGGCGGATACCCCTCCTACAATGAGCAGTTCTTC
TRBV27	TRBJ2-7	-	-	CASNQRGGYEQYF	TGTGCCAGCAACCAAAGGGGGGGGTACGAGCAGTACTTC
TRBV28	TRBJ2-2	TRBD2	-	CASRDGTSGSVTGELFF	TGTGCCAGCAGGGACGGGACTAGCGGGAGTGTCACCGGGGAGCTGTTTTTT
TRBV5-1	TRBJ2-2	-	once	CASSLTYQETGELFF	TGCGCCAGCAGCTTGACTTATCAGGAGACCGGGGAGCTGTTTTTT
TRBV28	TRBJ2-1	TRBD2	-	CASRELGLAGNEQFF	TGTGCCAGCAGGGAGCTTGGACTAGCGGGGAATGAGCAGTTCTTC
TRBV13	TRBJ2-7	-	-	CASSAGLFYEQYF	TGTGCCAGCAGCGCGGGACTTTTCTACGAGCAGTACTTC
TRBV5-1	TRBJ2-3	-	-	CASSPTVGPDTQYF	TGCGCCAGCAGCCCCACCGTCGGCCCAGATACGCAGTATTTT
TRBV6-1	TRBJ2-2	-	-	CASSDTRGSGGETGELFF	TGTGCCAGCAGTGACACGAGGGGTAGCGGAGGGGAGACCGGGGAGCTGTTTTTT
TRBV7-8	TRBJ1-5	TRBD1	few	CASSLARTGNQPQHF	TGTGCCAGCAGCTTAGCGCGGACAGGGAATCAGCCCCAGCATTTT
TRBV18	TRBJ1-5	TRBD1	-	CASSPDRGGQPQHF	TGTGCCAGCTCTCCCGACAGGGGAGGTCAGCCCCAGCATTTT
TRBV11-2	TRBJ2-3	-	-	CASSLEFKEGSQYF	TGTGCCAGCAGCTTAGAATTTAAGGAGGGATCGCAGTATTTT
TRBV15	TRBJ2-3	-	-	CATSRGRVGTDTQYF	TGTGCCACCAGCAGAGGCAGGGTGGGCACAGATACGCAGTATTTT
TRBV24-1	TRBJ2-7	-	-	CATSGSDQTLGFEQYF	TGTGCCACCAGTGGATCGGACCAGACCCTGGGGTTCGAGCAGTACTTC
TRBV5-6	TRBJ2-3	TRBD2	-	CASSLSGMTDTQYF	TGTGCCAGCAGCTTGAGCGGGATGACAGATACGCAGTATTTT
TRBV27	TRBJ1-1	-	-	CASSPRQRNTEAFF	TGTGCCAGCAGTCCCAGACAGAGGAACACTGAAGCTTTCTTT
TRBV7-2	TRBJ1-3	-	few	CASSSNSGNTIYF	TGTGCCAGCAGTTCTAACTCTGGAAACACCATATATTTT
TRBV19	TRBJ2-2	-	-	CASSREGDGELFF	TGTGCCAGTAGCAGGGAAGGAGACGGGGAGCTGTTTTTT